These 28 T cell receptor beta chains originate from one sample sequenced in a study of blood T cell repertoires in COVID-19. Libraries were prepared by immunoSEQ multiplex PCR; TCRdb keeps only in-frame clonotypes and omits some of them. The table shows roughly 340,000 clones, with 80% to 90% occurring only once. The specimen was peripheral blood. The source of these receptors is a woman under 40 with COVID-19, enrolled during active disease.

The chain employs TRBV2 and TRBJ1-2; weak D call: TRBD1 (6 bases). Germline V gives CDR1 SNHLY, CDR2 FYNNEI. Trimming pared 6 bases from V and 2 bases from J, leaving 16 bases between. The CDR3 sequence is 15 residues long. The CDR3 region has the DNA TGTGCCAGCAGCCCACTCCGGGACAAGAACTATGGCTACACCTTC. It is translated as CASSPLRDKNYGYTF.

Ten or more counts support this clone. For the CDR3, the DNA is TGTGCCAGCAGCCGGGACACCAACAATGAGCAGTTCTTC. It yields the protein CASSRDTNNEQFF. The V and J genes are TRBV7-9 and TRBJ2-1; possible D gene TRBD1, 6 bases. Germline CDR1 SEHNR, CDR2 FQNEAQ (reference sequence). Trimming stripped 5 bases from V and 5 bases from J, with 10 bases between. The CDR3 runs to 13 residues. Combining the CDR3 with reference TRBV7-9 and TRBJ2-1 gives the whole variable domain DTGVSQNPRHKITKRGQNVTFRCDPISEHNRLYWYRQTLGQGPEFLTYFQNEAQLEKSRLLSDRFSAERPKGSFSTLEIQRTEQGDSAMYLCASSRDTNNEQFFGPGTRLTVL.

The chain carries TRBV3-1 (or the pseudogene TRBV3-2) and TRBJ2-5; 9 nucleotides align to TRBD2. V gave up 1 base and J gave up 3 bases; unmatched junction bases: 9. The CDR3 has 17 residues. From germline, CDR1 is LGHDT and CDR2 YNNKEL (reference sequence). The CDR3 is CASSQVFAGGPEETQYF. CDR3 DNA sequence: TGTGCCAGCAGCCAAGTTTTCGCGGGAGGGCCGGAAGAGACCCAGTACTTC.

The rearrangement links TRBV6-6 to TRBJ2-2; perhaps TRBD1 as D (6 bases). V lost 6 bases and J lost 5, with 19 bases in between. The CDR3 has 16 residues. Germline V lookup: CDR1 MNHNY, CDR2 SVGAGI (reference sequence). CDR3 sequence reads: CASSDRDPQGTGELFF. CDR3 sequence (DNA): TGTGCCAGCAGCGACCGGGACCCCCAGGGGACCGGGGAGCTGTTTTTT.

This clone has only a few counts. The chain carries TRBV4-3 and TRBJ1-2; a possible D gene is TRBD1 (6 bases). Between the trimmed V and J ends, which lost 0 bases and 4 bases, there was a span of 15 bases. This CDR3 is 16 amino acids long. The germline CDR1 and CDR2 sequences are LGHNA and YSLEER. The CDR3 loop reads CASSQEIAGASYGYTF. In DNA form, the CDR3 reads TGCGCCAGCAGCCAAGAGATCGCAGGGGCTAGCTATGGCTACACCTTC.

The genes are TRBV6-5 and TRBJ2-2, with 8 positions matching TRBD2. The CDR3 spans 15 residues. Trimming cost V 8 bases and J 2 bases; bases outside gene matches: 7. Germline V gives CDR1 MNHEY, CDR2 SVGAGI. The CDR3 sequence is CASQRTSPNTGELFF. CDR3 coding DNA: TGTGCCAGCCAAAGGACTAGCCCTAACACCGGGGAGCTGTTTTTT.

This clone occurred once. The chain has TRBV2 and TRBJ2-2; weak D call: TRBD1 (5 bases). Germline lookup yields CDR1 SNHLY and CDR2 FYNNEI. V shed 2 bases and J shed 4 bases, with 5 bases lying between them. This CDR3 region has 13 residues. DNA for the CDR3: TGTGCCAGCAGTGAACAGGGCACCGGGGAGCTGTTTTTT. Translating gives CASSEQGTGELFF.

The chain couples TRBV5-1 to TRBJ2-4; 8 nucleotides match TRBD1. The ends lost 4 bases at V and 7 bases at J; junction bases unmatched: 10. The CDR3 has 15 residues. Germline V gene lookup returns CDR1 SGHRS and CDR2 YFSETQ. The CDR3 is CASSDYPTGANIQYF. The CDR3 coding sequence is TGCGCCAGCAGCGATTACCCGACAGGGGCGAACATTCAGTACTTC.

The chain joins TRBV3-1 (or the pseudogene TRBV3-2) to TRBJ2-1, with D possibly TRBD1 on 6 matching bases. V was shortened by 4 bases and J by 15 bases, with 19 bases between the two germline ends. The CDR3 is 13 residues long. Germline loops: CDR1 LGHDT, CDR2 YNNKEL (reference sequence). CDR3 DNA sequence: TGTGCCAGCAGCCCCGGACAGTACTCCCTGCGGTTCTTC. Translating it yields CASSPGQYSLRFF.

Here the CDR3 DNA reads TGTGCCAGCAGTTGGGACGCGGGGGCAGGGGAGACCCAGTACTTC. Translating gives CASSWDAGAGETQYF. J is TRBJ2-5 and V is TRBV27, with a weak D call TRBD2 (7 bases). The V and J ends lost 4 bases and 5 bases respectively, with 17 bases between them. Germline V gene lookup returns CDR1 MNHEY and CDR2 SMNVEV (reference sequence). The CDR3 sequence is 15 residues long.

The chain uses TRBV18 and TRBJ2-1; the match to TRBD2 covers 9 bases. The CDR3 has 16 residues. J was trimmed by 2 bases and V by 5 bases; bases with no gene match: 7. Per the germline V gene, CDR1 is KGHSH and CDR2 is LQKENI. The DNA of the CDR3 is TGTGCCAGCTCAGAATTAGCGGGAGCTGCCTACAATGAGCAGTTCTTC. As protein: CASSELAGAAYNEQFF.

The chain joins TRBV11-2 to TRBJ2-1; 9 bases align to TRBD1. This CDR3 region has 15 residues. Germline CDR1 is SGHAT and CDR2 is FQNNGV. V dropped 4 bases and J dropped 6; count of bases not matched to a gene: 7. The CDR3 reads CASSSLQGARNEQFF. Written as DNA, the CDR3 is TGTGCCAGCAGCTCCTTACAGGGGGCCCGCAATGAGCAGTTCTTC. Based on the CDR3 plus reference TRBV11-2 and TRBJ2-1, the full variable domain is EAGVAQSPRYKIIEKRQSVAFWCNPISGHATLYWYQQILGQGPKLLIQFQNNGVVDDSQLPKDRFSAERLKGVDSTLKIQPAKLEDSAVYLCASSSLQGARNEQFFGPGTRLTVL.

This clone was seen only once. This sequence joins TRBV5-1 and TRBJ2-3; tentative D call: TRBD2 (5 bases). CDR1 is SGHRS and CDR2 is YFSETQ in the germline V gene. Trimming pared 4 bases from V and 4 bases from J, leaving 13 bases between. There are 14 residues in the CDR3. DNA of the CDR3: TGCGCCAGCAGCCTGGTGGACGGGGCAGATACGCAGTATTTT. Translating gives CASSLVDGADTQYF.

The V call is TRBV19, the J call TRBJ1-4, with 8 nucleotides matching TRBD1. The CDR3 extends over 14 amino acids. Trimming took 7 bases from V and 8 from J; bases not matched to a gene: 9. Germline V CDR1 and CDR2: LNHDA, SQIVND (reference sequence). The DNA of the CDR3 is TGTGCCAGTACCAAGGACAGGGCCTCAGAAAAACTGTTTTTT. Translated, it gives CASTKDRASEKLFF.

The chain couples TRBV6-5 to TRBJ1-5, with a tentative D call TRBD1 (6 bases). The CDR3 consists of 14 residues. Trimming removed 6 bases from V and 0 bases from J, with 9 bases in between. In germline, CDR1 is MNHEY, CDR2 SVGAGI. The CDR3 bases are TGTGCCAGCAGCAGGGGATATAGCAATCAGCCCCAGCATTTT. Protein sequence: CASSRGYSNQPQHF.

The chain has TRBV5-1 and TRBJ2-6; 8 positions agree with TRBD1. Per the germline V gene, CDR1 is SGHRS and CDR2 is YFSETQ. Unmatched junction bases numbered 9, after V lost 7 bases and J lost 3 bases. The CDR3 spans 16 residues. DNA of the CDR3: TGCGCCAGCCGTCCCGGGACAGGTTTTGGGGCCAACGTCCTGACTTTC. Translating it yields CASRPGTGFGANVLTF.

The J gene is TRBJ2-5, the V gene TRBV7-2; 8 positions match TRBD1. J gave up 4 bases and V 1 base, and 17 bases lay outside the gene matches. Germline V gene data show CDR1 as SGHTA and CDR2 as FQGNSA. This CDR3 is 19 amino acids long. This chain's CDR3 is CASSLDFLAAGGWVETQYF. CDR3 in DNA: TGTGCCAGCAGCTTAGATTTCCTTGCGGCAGGGGGCTGGGTAGAGACCCAGTACTTC.

This chain connects TRBV13 to TRBJ2-1; TRBD2 aligns across 9 bases. J gave up 7 bases and V 2 bases, and 9 bases lay outside the gene matches. The CDR3 extends over 16 amino acids. Germline V CDR1 and CDR2: PRHDT, FYEKMQ (reference sequence). CDR3 sequence reads: CASSLFSGSGRNEQFF. The CDR3 DNA is TGTGCCAGCAGCTTATTTAGCGGGAGCGGTCGGAATGAGCAGTTCTTC. Full variable domain (missing parts from reference TRBV13 and TRBJ2-1): AAGVIQSPRHLIKEKRETATLKCYPIPRHDTVYWYQQGPGQDPQFLISFYEKMQSDKGSIPDRFSAQQFSDYHSELNMSSLELGDSALYFCASSLFSGSGRNEQFFGPGTRLTVL.

This clone was counted between two and nine times. The CDR3, as DNA: TGTGCCAGCAGCCCCACCCGACCCCTAGCGGGAGTATTGGAGCAGTTCTTC. Translating it yields CASSPTRPLAGVLEQFF. The chain joins TRBV7-2 to TRBJ2-1; 10 nucleotides match TRBD2. Germline V gene data show CDR1 as SGHTA and CDR2 as FQGNSA. The CDR3 runs 17 residues. V lost 5 bases to trimming and J lost 10 bases; unmatched junction nucleotides: 17.

The chain joins TRBV28 to TRBJ2-7; 8 bases map to TRBD2. The CDR3 runs 15 residues. The germline CDR1 and CDR2 sequences are MDHEN and SYDVKM. V shed 6 bases and J 0 bases; nucleotides not matched to a gene: 7. DNA of the CDR3: TGTGCCAGCAGACCGAGCGGGAGTATCTCCTACGAGCAGTACGTC. It is translated as CASRPSGSISYEQYV.

The chain combines TRBV6-5 with TRBJ1-4; TRBD1 is a possible D gene (6 bases). Per the germline V gene, CDR1 is MNHEY and CDR2 is SVGAGI. Trimming took off 0 bases at V and 8 bases at J, with 10 bases between the two ends. CDR3 size: 14 residues. CDR3 amino acids: CASSYSQGREKLFF. The CDR3 nucleotides are TGTGCCAGCAGTTACTCGCAGGGGCGGGAAAAACTGTTTTTT.

V and J are TRBV12-3 or TRBV12-4 and TRBJ2-1; D remains unclear. CDR3 length: 11 amino acids. Deletions cut 6 bases from V and 10 bases from J, with 10 bases between. The CDR3 reads CASRLTGEQFF. Here the CDR3 DNA reads TGTGCCAGCAGACTAACTGGGGAGCAGTTCTTC.

This clone was counted a few times. The rearrangement uses TRBV29-1 and TRBJ1-2; D not certain. Trimming left V 0 bases short and J 4 bases short, with 12 bases between. CDR3 length equals 14 residues. The germline V gene has CDR1 SQVTM and CDR2 ANQGSEA. The CDR3 region has the DNA TGCAGCGTTGAAGATCCCGGACGGGGCTATGGCTACACCTTC. Translating it yields CSVEDPGRGYGYTF. The variable domain in full, with the rest retrieved from reference TRBV29-1 and TRBJ1-2, is SAVISQKPSRDICQRGTSLTIQCQVDSQVTMMFWYRQQPGQSLTLIATANQGSEATYESGFVIDKFPISRPNLTFSTLTVSNMSPEDSSIYLCSVEDPGRGYGYTFGSGTRLTVV.

This chain joins TRBV19 and TRBJ2-3, with 8 bases fitting TRBD2. The CDR3 consists of 17 residues. The trim removed 5 bases at V and 0 bases at J, leaving 10 bases unmatched. CDR1 LNHDA and CDR2 SQIVND come from the germline V gene (reference sequence). In DNA, the CDR3 is TGTGCCAGTAGTGGGGCGGGAGGCCAGTTTAGCACAGATACGCAGTATTTT. This encodes CASSGAGGQFSTDTQYF.

V usage is TRBV30 and J usage is TRBJ1-2; TRBD1 might be the D (5 bases). This CDR3 region has 14 residues. The germline gives CDR1 GTSNPN, CDR2 SVGIG (reference sequence). Trimming removed 2 bases at V and 8 bases at J, with 18 bases between. Written as DNA, the CDR3 is TGTGCCTGGAGTCAGCAGGGATTCCTCGGGGGCTACACCTTC. Translating gives CAWSQQGFLGGYTF.

The V gene is TRBV28, the J gene TRBJ2-1; D call uncertain. The V gene's germline CDR1 is MDHEN and CDR2 SYDVKM. The CDR3 loop spans 14 amino acids. V lost 6 bases, J lost 0 bases, and 9 bases lay in between. This CDR3 is CASRWSASYNEQFF. The CDR3 DNA reads TGTGCCAGCAGATGGAGTGCCTCCTACAATGAGCAGTTCTTC.

The CDR3, as DNA: TGTGCCAGCAGTTACCGGGACTGGAAGCTCGAGCAGTACTTC. Amino acid sequence: CASSYRDWKLEQYF. V gene TRBV6-2 or TRBV6-3 combines with J gene TRBJ2-7; D might be TRBD2 (6 bases). Trimming stripped 2 bases from V and 6 bases from J, with 14 bases between. The CDR3 totals 14 residues. The germline CDR1 and CDR2 sequences are MNHEY and SVGEGT.

Points on this clone: Distinct nucleotide sequences in the sample also encode this CDR3. V and J are TRBV11-3 and TRBJ2-1; 7 bases agree with TRBD1. Trimming cost V 5 bases and J 0 bases; bases outside gene matches: 7. This CDR3 contains 16 residues. Germline V lookup: CDR1 SGHNT, CDR2 YENEEA. The CDR3 DNA sequence: TGTGCCAGCAGCCCCCGACAGGGCAGCTCCTACAATGAGCAGTTCTTC. Amino acid sequence: CASSPRQGSSYNEQFF.